A single sample is the source of the 5 T cell receptor beta chains below, sequenced in a study of blood T cells in healthy people across ages. Alongside a J-beta primer mix, a sample-barcoded 5' primer served in a second PCR lasting about 7 to 12 cycles. Each CDR3 protein is one row after TCRdb ran MiXCR on the 5' RACE reads. In the table there are some 690,000 distinct CDR3 sequences, 22% of which are singletons. Sequences were obtained from blood. These receptors were obtained from a man aged 65 to 85 in good health.

Only a few counts were recorded for this clonotype. The chain links TRBV5-1 to TRBJ1-4, with a tentative D call TRBD1 (5 bases). The CDR3 extends over 15 amino acids. CDR1 SGHRS and CDR2 YFSETQ come from the germline V gene. V was trimmed by 8 bases and J by 2 bases, leaving 16 bases between them. The CDR3 sequence: CASAPPGSTNEKLFF. As DNA, the CDR3 is TGCGCCAGTGCCCCACCAGGGTCCACTAATGAAAAACTGTTTTTT.

The rearrangement joins TRBV6-5 to TRBJ2-2; unclear D gene. There are 14 residues in the CDR3. Per the germline V gene, CDR1 is MNHEY and CDR2 is SVGAGI. Trimming pared 6 bases from V and 1 base from J, leaving 9 bases between. The CDR3 here is CASSPKLNTGELFF. The CDR3 bases are TGTGCCAGCAGCCCGAAATTGAACACCGGGGAGCTGTTTTTT.

This clonotype was counted a few times. V and J are TRBV12-3 or TRBV12-4 and TRBJ2-5; unclear D gene. The J call could be wrong; TRBJ2-7 is a better fit for the DNA end. CDR3 size: 12 residues. The CDR3 protein is CASSFGRGEQYF. For the CDR3, the DNA is TGTGCCAGCAGTTTTGGCCGCGGCGAGCAGTACTTC.

The chain couples TRBV12-3 or TRBV12-4 to TRBJ1-5; 7 positions match TRBD1. V gave up 5 bases and J gave up 7 bases; unmatched junction bases: 14. The CDR3 consists of 16 residues. CDR3 residues: CASSPTGRGSEQPQHF. CDR3 sequence (DNA): TGTGCCAGCAGTCCGACAGGGCGGGGGTCAGAACAGCCCCAGCATTTT.

This clonotype showed up many times. The chain recombines TRBV10-3 with TRBJ2-5; no clear D gene. CDR3 size: 13 residues. With 0 bases removed from V and 2 bases from J, the gap between germline ends came to 4 bases. The germline V gene encodes CDR1 ENHRY and CDR2 SYGVKD. The CDR3 loop reads CAISESRQETQYF. Written as DNA, the CDR3 is TGTGCCATCAGTGAGTCCAGGCAAGAGACCCAGTACTTC.